A selection of T cell receptor beta chains follows, all from one sample in a study of shared clonotypes between healthy human individuals. Clones were read by immunoSEQ multiplex PCR, and TCRdb kept only the in-frame ones, dropping some. The sample lists millions of clones, approximately 94% occurring once. Sequences were obtained from naive CD8+ T cells sorted from blood. The receptors stem from a man aged 18-30 years in good health. The CDR3 runs from the conserved cysteine through the conserved F or W. A D gene is named only where the DNA matches it firmly. The size of a clone is reported for some rows only, either as once, few or many, or as a class for expanded clones.

d_call j_call clone_size v_call cdr3_nt cdr3_aa
TRBD1 TRBJ2-7 . TRBV7-8 TGTGCCAGCAGCTTAGGGACAGGCTCCTACGAGCAGTACTTC CASSLGTGSYEQYF
TRBD1 TRBJ2-7 . TRBV2 TGTGCCAGCAGGACAGGGGGCGTCGAGCAGTACTTC CASRTGGVEQYF
. TRBJ2-7 . TRBV4-1 TGCGCCAGCAGCCAAGGCGAGAACCCATCCTACGAGCAGTACTTC CASSQGENPSYEQYF
TRBD2 TRBJ2-7 . TRBV2 TGTGCCAGCTATGGGACTAGCGACTACGAGCAGTACTTC CASYGTSDYEQYF
TRBD2 TRBJ2-1 . TRBV2 TGTGCCAGCAGTGGCCCCGGACTAGCGGGGGGGAATGAGCAGTTCTTC CASSGPGLAGGNEQFF
. TRBJ1-1 . TRBV14 TGTGCCAGCAGCCAAGAGGGGGTTTGGTCTATGAACACTGAAGCTTTCTTT CASSQEGVWSMNTEAFF
. TRBJ1-3 . TRBV2 TGTGCCAGCAGCCCCACAGGGTATGGAAACACCATATATTTT CASSPTGYGNTIYF
TRBD1 TRBJ2-5 few TRBV28 TGTGCCAGCAGTTTAGGGACAGGGTACCAAGAGACCCAGTACTTC CASSLGTGYQETQYF
. TRBJ1-1 once TRBV6-6 TGTGCCACCGAGGGGACTGAAGCTTTCTTT CATEGTEAFF
TRBD1 TRBJ1-2 . TRBV27 TGTGCCAGCAGTACGACAGGGGGCGCTTATGGCTACACCTTC CASSTTGGAYGYTF
. TRBJ2-1 . TRBV9 TGTGCCAGCAGCGACGGGGCGAACAATGAGCAGTTCTTC CASSDGANNEQFF
. TRBJ1-2 . TRBV5-1 TGCGCCAGCAGCTTGGCTGGGGATGGCTACACCTTC CASSLAGDGYTF
. TRBJ1-3 . TRBV13 TGTGCCAGCAGCTTATATTCCCAGGGCTCTGGAAACACCATATATTTT CASSLYSQGSGNTIYF
TRBD2 TRBJ2-5 once TRBV5-4 TGTGCCAGCAGCTTGGATCCTAGCGGCCTCCGGGTAGAGACCCAGTACTTC CASSLDPSGLRVETQYF
. TRBJ1-5 . TRBV6-4 TGTGCCCGACGCAATCGGCCCCAGCATTTT CARRNRPQHF
. TRBJ2-5 . TRBV5-6 TGTGCCAGCAGCTTCGTGGAGACCCAGTACTTC CASSFVETQYF
TRBD1 TRBJ2-7 . TRBV28 TGTGCCAGCAGCTCCCAGGGGGCAGTTTCCTACGAGCAGTACTTC CASSSQGAVSYEQYF
. TRBJ1-1 . TRBV7-6 TGTGCCAGCAGCTATGGGGCGAGGGGTGAGGACACTGAAGCTTTCTTT CASSYGARGEDTEAFF
TRBD1 TRBJ1-5 . TRBV27 TGTGCCAGCAGTATCGGACAGGTCAATCAGCCCCAGCATTTT CASSIGQVNQPQHF
. TRBJ2-1 . TRBV27 TGTGCCAGCAGTTTATCGTCCGGACTTTACAATGAGCAGTTCTTC CASSLSSGLYNEQFF
. TRBJ2-7 . TRBV7-9 TGTGCCAGCAGCTCTATTCTTCGGGGGACCTACGAGCAGTACTTC CASSSILRGTYEQYF
TRBD1 TRBJ2-7 . TRBV6-5 TGTGCCAGCAGGGGACAGGAGTACGAGCAGTACTTC CASRGQEYEQYF
TRBD2 TRBJ2-1 . TRBV6-5 TGTGCCAGCAGTTACTCAATGTTAGCTAGCGGGGCGGAGCAGTTCTTC CASSYSMLASGAEQFF
TRBD2 TRBJ2-7 . TRBV5-1 TGCGCCAGCAGCAAAACTAGCGGGAGTTACGAGCAGTACTTC CASSKTSGSYEQYF
. TRBJ1-1 . TRBV29-1 TGCAGCGTTGAAGGGCTGAACACTGAAGCTTTCTTT CSVEGLNTEAFF
TRBD2 TRBJ2-7 . TRBV28 TGTGCCAGCAGTTCTCGGACTAGCGGGGGACCCGCCTACGAGCAGTACTTC CASSSRTSGGPAYEQYF
. TRBJ2-5 . TRBV11-2 TGTGCCAGCAGCTTAGGGAGGGGCTACCAAGAGACCCAGTACTTC CASSLGRGYQETQYF
. TRBJ2-2 . TRBV5-1 TGCGCCGGACGGGCTAGCTGGAACACCGGGGAGCTGTTTTTT CAGRASWNTGELFF
. TRBJ2-7 . TRBV5-6 TGTGCCAGCAGCCCGGAGGTTGGCGGGGGCGACGAGCAGTACTTC CASSPEVGGGDEQYF
. TRBJ2-7 . TRBV4-1 TGCGCCAGCAGCCAAGATTCGGGGGTGGAGGACGAGCAGTACTTC CASSQDSGVEDEQYF
. TRBJ2-3 . TRBV6-5 TGTGCCAGCAGTTATTGGGCAACAGATACGCAGTATTTT CASSYWATDTQYF
TRBD2 TRBJ2-1 . TRBV27 TGTGCCAGTCTGACATCGGGGGAGGGCCACAATGAGCAGTTCTTC CASLTSGEGHNEQFF
. TRBJ1-6 . TRBV5-4 TGTGCCAGCAGCTTGGAGACGGGACTTACAAATTCACCCCTCCACTTT CASSLETGLTNSPLHF
TRBD2 TRBJ2-3 . TRBV13 TGTGCCAGCAGCTCCTCGGGCGGGAGGGCCACAGATACGCAGTATTTT CASSSSGGRATDTQYF
. TRBJ2-2 . TRBV30 TGTGCCTGGATGTGGCTTCACACCGGGGAGCTGTTTTTT CAWMWLHTGELFF
TRBD2 TRBJ2-3 . TRBV10-3 TGTGCCATCAGTGCTGTAACTAGCGGGAGTACAGATACGCAGTATTTT CAISAVTSGSTDTQYF
. TRBJ2-7 . TRBV30 TGTGCCTGGACCGCTGGAGTGGGCTTAAACGAGCAGTACTTC CAWTAGVGLNEQYF
. TRBJ2-1 . TRBV27 TGTGCCAGCAGTCCGGAAACGGGACAGACTAGCTCCTACAATGAGCAGTTCTTC CASSPETGQTSSYNEQFF
TRBD2 TRBJ2-5 . TRBV5-4 TGTGCCAGCAGCTTGGAGGCTAGCGGGAGTGTCGGGGAGACCCAGTACTTC CASSLEASGSVGETQYF
TRBD1 TRBJ1-5 . TRBV27 TGTGCCAGCAGCCCACAGGGGGCCAGCAATCAGCCCCAGCATTTT CASSPQGASNQPQHF
TRBD2 TRBJ2-7 . TRBV5-5 TGTGCCAGCAGCTTGGAAGTCGGGGGGTTTAGCTCCTACGAGCAGTACTTC CASSLEVGGFSSYEQYF
TRBD1 TRBJ1-2 . TRBV4-3 TGCGCCAGCAGCCAAACAGGGACAGGGGTCTATGGCTACACCTTC CASSQTGTGVYGYTF
. TRBJ1-1 . TRBV11-2 TGTGCCAGCAGCCCGGGACTTAGCACTGAAGCTTTCTTT CASSPGLSTEAFF
. TRBJ2-1 . TRBV11-2 TGTGCCAGCAGCCCCGGGGGCTCCTACAATGAGCAGTTCTTC CASSPGGSYNEQFF
. TRBJ1-5 . TRBV7-3 TGTGCCAGCAGCTCTCGGGCCTTTAGCAATCAGCCCCAGCATTTT CASSSRAFSNQPQHF
TRBD2 TRBJ2-7 . TRBV5-4 TGTGCCAGCAGCTTTATAATAGCGGGAGCTGAGGAGCAGTACTTC CASSFIIAGAEEQYF
. TRBJ1-1 . TRBV6-6 TGTGCCACAGGGGACATGAACACTGAAGCTTTCTTT CATGDMNTEAFF
. TRBJ1-2 . TRBV7-8 TGTGCCAGCAGCTTAGCCAGGACAACTGGCTACACCTTC CASSLARTTGYTF
TRBD2 TRBJ2-5 . TRBV5-6 TGTGCCAGCAGCGGGGGGAGACTAGCGGCTCAAGAGACCCAGTACTTC CASSGGRLAAQETQYF
TRBD1 TRBJ2-7 . TRBV9 TGTGCCAGCAGCTTTCGGGACAGCACCTACGAGCAGTACTTC CASSFRDSTYEQYF
. TRBJ2-7 . TRBV4-1 TGCGCCAGCAGCCAAGATCCGGGAAAACACGAGCAGTACTTC CASSQDPGKHEQYF
. TRBJ1-4 . TRBV19 TGTGCCAGTAGTATGACGGGAAATGAAAAACTGTTTTTT CASSMTGNEKLFF
. TRBJ2-7 . TRBV4-1 TGCGCCAGCAGCCAAGACCCCACAGGGCTATTTGCCTACGAGCAGTACTTC CASSQDPTGLFAYEQYF
TRBD2 TRBJ2-5 . TRBV27 TGTGCCAGCAGTTGGGGCGGGGGATCGTTTGAGACCCAGTACTTC CASSWGGGSFETQYF